Below, one TCR beta chain is given with its context. The V gene's germline CDR1 is MDHEN and CDR2 SYDVKM. CDR3 length equals 16 residues. Deletions cut 4 bases from V and 6 bases from J, with 20 bases between. Measured with immunoSEQ multiplex PCR; TCRdb has only the in-frame clones, and not every one. The data hold more than 100,000 clones, with approximately 89% observed a single time. This sample stems from a study of blood T cell repertoires in COVID-19. This receptor was identified in a woman aged 80 or older in a cohort sampled during active COVID-19. The sequencing sample was made of peripheral blood. V gene TRBV28 combines with J gene TRBJ2-3; D perhaps matches TRBD2 (6 bases). DNA of the CDR3: TGTGCCAGCAGTTCCGGACGTAGCGGACTCCGGGATACGCAGTATTTT. Its translation: CASSSGRSGLRDTQYF.